These T cell receptor beta chains were read from a single sample in a study of metastatic and nonmetastatic thyroid tumors. MiXCR re-clonotyped the PCR reads for TCRdb. Of 40,000 to 55,000 clones in the sample, over 15% were seen once. The sequencing input was blood. Source of these receptors: a female donor with papillary thyroid cancer or a benign thyroid nodule (not recorded which). Some clones in this sample may be carry-over from other donors' samples. CDR3s include the opening cysteine and the closing phenylalanine or tryptophan. D genes are given only for firm matches. Size is omitted from some rows. Given values are once, few, many or a class for expanded clones.

abundance: many
j_gene: TRBJ2-1
v_gene: TRBV7-8
d_gene: TRBD2
CDR3aa: CASSLAAGDIDEQFF
CDR3nt: TGTGCCAGCAGCTTAGCGGCGGGAGATATCGATGAGCAGTTCTTC

abundance: many
j_gene: TRBJ1-5
v_gene: TRBV20-1
d_gene: NA
CDR3aa: CSAREQLNQPQHF
CDR3nt: TGCAGTGCTAGAGAACAGCTCAATCAGCCCCAGCATTTT

abundance: few
j_gene: TRBJ1-1
v_gene: TRBV6-4
d_gene: NA
CDR3aa: CASSPGGVTEAFF
CDR3nt: TGTGCCAGCAGCCCCGGGGGGGTCACTGAAGCTTTCTTT

abundance: many
j_gene: TRBJ2-7
v_gene: TRBV4-2
d_gene: NA
CDR3aa: CASSQVSAGSYEQYF
CDR3nt: TGTGCCAGCAGCCAAGTATCGGCGGGATCCTACGAGCAGTACTTC

abundance: many
j_gene: TRBJ2-5
v_gene: TRBV9
d_gene: NA
CDR3aa: CASSPRPGYETQYF
CDR3nt: TGTGCCAGCAGCCCCCGCCCCGGGTATGAGACCCAGTACTTC

abundance: few
j_gene: TRBJ1-2
v_gene: TRBV6-1
d_gene: TRBD1
CDR3aa: CASSEPGQGNGYTF
CDR3nt: TGTGCCAGCAGTGAACCCGGACAGGGTAATGGCTACACCTTC

abundance: many
j_gene: TRBJ2-1
v_gene: TRBV4-2
d_gene: NA
CDR3aa: CASSRGGDLRGNEQFF
CDR3nt: TGTGCCAGCAGCCGTGGGGGAGACCTTCGGGGAAATGAGCAGTTCTTC

abundance: many
j_gene: TRBJ2-5
v_gene: TRBV7-7
d_gene: NA
CDR3aa: CASSLSGKETQYF
CDR3nt: TGTGCTAGCAGCTTATCTGGGAAAGAGACCCAGTACTTC

abundance: NA
j_gene: TRBJ2-7
v_gene: TRBV20-1
d_gene: TRBD2
CDR3aa: CSSQRVLERARGSEQYF
CDR3nt: TGCAGTTCCCAAAGGGTGCTAGAGCGCGCGCGGGGGAGCGAGCAGTACTTC

abundance: many
j_gene: TRBJ2-7
v_gene: TRBV28
d_gene: NA
CDR3aa: CASSATSPPYEQYF
CDR3nt: TGTGCCAGCAGCGCCACCAGTCCCCCCTACGAGCAGTACTTC

abundance: many
j_gene: TRBJ2-5
v_gene: TRBV10-3
d_gene: TRBD1
CDR3aa: CAIRAGQGAQETQYF
CDR3nt: TGTGCCATCAGGGCGGGACAGGGAGCACAAGAGACCCAGTACTTC

abundance: many
j_gene: TRBJ1-4
v_gene: TRBV28
d_gene: NA
CDR3aa: CASSSGGSTNEKLFF
CDR3nt: TGTGCCAGCAGTTCTGGCGGGTCGACTAATGAAAAACTGTTTTTT

abundance: many
j_gene: TRBJ2-7
v_gene: TRBV20-1
d_gene: NA
CDR3aa: CSARIRIGDEQYF
CDR3nt: TGCAGTGCTAGAATCAGGATCGGCGACGAGCAGTACTTC

abundance: many
j_gene: TRBJ2-2
v_gene: TRBV4-1
d_gene: TRBD2
CDR3aa: CASSSRLARTGELFF
CDR3nt: TGCGCCAGCAGCTCTCGACTAGCGCGTACCGGGGAGCTGTTTTTT

abundance: NA
j_gene: TRBJ1-5
v_gene: TRBV12-3/TRBV12-4
d_gene: NA
CDR3aa: CASIGQLYSNQPQHF
CDR3nt: TGTGCCAGCATTGGACAGCTTTATAGCAATCAGCCCCAGCATTTT

abundance: many
j_gene: TRBJ2-1
v_gene: TRBV9
d_gene: NA
CDR3aa: CASSRDRSWGYNEQFF
CDR3nt: TGTGCCAGCAGCCGCGATCGGAGTTGGGGATACAATGAGCAGTTCTTC

abundance: few
j_gene: TRBJ2-1
v_gene: TRBV6-4
d_gene: TRBD1
CDR3aa: CARSTGASRAKWGEQFF
CDR3nt: TGTGCCAGGAGTACAGGGGCCAGTAGGGCAAAGTGGGGTGAGCAGTTCTTC

abundance: many
j_gene: TRBJ2-7
v_gene: TRBV6-1
d_gene: NA
CDR3aa: CASSEKRGISYEQYF
CDR3nt: TGTGCCAGCAGTGAAAAACGGGGGATAAGCTACGAGCAGTACTTC

abundance: many
j_gene: TRBJ1-1
v_gene: TRBV19
d_gene: NA
CDR3aa: CASFPGSSYTEAFF
CDR3nt: TGTGCCAGTTTCCCCGGGAGTTCATACACTGAAGCTTTCTTT

abundance: NA
j_gene: TRBJ1-2
v_gene: TRBV6-5
d_gene: NA
CDR3aa: CASSYGGQPYGYTF
CDR3nt: TGTGCCAGCAGTTACGGTGGGCAGCCCTATGGCTACACCTTC

abundance: NA
j_gene: TRBJ2-3
v_gene: TRBV6-5
d_gene: NA
CDR3aa: CASSYKLRGSSVCDTQYF
CDR3nt: TGTGCCAGCAGTTACAAACTACGGGGCTCATCCGTGTGTGATACGCAGTATTTT

abundance: many
j_gene: TRBJ2-7
v_gene: TRBV4-2
d_gene: NA
CDR3aa: CASSQSDFYEQYF
CDR3nt: TGTGCCAGCAGCCAATCGGACTTCTACGAGCAGTACTTC

abundance: many
j_gene: TRBJ2-5
v_gene: TRBV18
d_gene: TRBD1
CDR3aa: CASSPGQGRQETQYF
CDR3nt: TGTGCCAGCTCACCGGGACAGGGCCGACAAGAGACCCAGTACTTC

abundance: once
j_gene: TRBJ1-3
v_gene: TRBV11-2
d_gene: NA
CDR3aa: CASSLDRTGDTIYF
CDR3nt: TGTGCCAGCAGCTTAGATCGCACGGGGGACACCATATATTTT

abundance: many
j_gene: TRBJ1-2
v_gene: TRBV19
d_gene: NA
CDR3aa: CASRPPGGYGYTF
CDR3nt: TGTGCCAGTAGGCCACCGGGGGGCTATGGCTACACCTTC

abundance: NA
j_gene: TRBJ2-7
v_gene: TRBV7-9
d_gene: NA
CDR3aa: CASSPVGSGTYEQYF
CDR3nt: TGTGCCAGCTCCCCGGTCGGCAGCGGCACCTACGAGCAGTACTTC

abundance: many
j_gene: TRBJ2-5
v_gene: TRBV12-3/TRBV12-4
d_gene: TRBD2
CDR3aa: CASSPSGRAETQYF
CDR3nt: TGTGCCAGCAGCCCCAGCGGGAGGGCTGAGACCCAGTACTTC

abundance: NA
j_gene: TRBJ1-5
v_gene: TRBV5-1
d_gene: NA
CDR3aa: CASSLGPNQPQHF
CDR3nt: TGCGCCAGCAGCTTAGGTCCCAATCAGCCCCAGCATTTT

abundance: once
j_gene: TRBJ1-5
v_gene: TRBV20-1
d_gene: TRBD1
CDR3aa: CSASVGRGNRDQPQHF
CDR3nt: TGCAGTGCTTCTGTTGGCAGGGGGAATAGAGATCAGCCCCAGCATTTT

abundance: many
j_gene: TRBJ1-1
v_gene: TRBV14
d_gene: NA
CDR3aa: CASSQDFDRVTPTEAFF
CDR3nt: TGTGCCAGCAGCCAAGATTTCGACAGAGTAACTCCCACTGAAGCTTTCTTT

abundance: NA
j_gene: TRBJ1-1
v_gene: TRBV28
d_gene: NA
CDR3aa: CASRPTSTQAFF
CDR3nt: TGTGCCAGCAGGCCAACATCGACTCAAGCTTTCTTT